The 19 T cell receptor beta chains below were found in one sample sequenced in a study of shared clonotypes between healthy human individuals (TCRdb year 2020). The library relied on the immunoSEQ multiplex PCR assay. TCRdb mirrors the immuneACCESS table, restricted to in-frame sequences. Some clones are absent from its copies; in checked studies, under half trace to an unresolved V gene, and the reason for the others is unknown. This sample gives about 2 million clones in total; just under 95% of them show up just once. More than 0.95% of the sample belongs to the ten largest clones. CD8 naive samples were CD45RO-negative cells positively selected for CCR7, giving a CD45RA+CCR7+ population that excluded TemRA cells. The specimen sequenced was naive CD8+ T cells sorted from blood. The cell subset or site label for this specimen denotes: CD45RA+CCR7+. The receptor set was obtained from a man aged 18 to 29 in good health.

The rearrangement links TRBV5-5 to TRBJ2-7; TRBD1 agrees at 10 bases. The trim removed 0 bases at V and 1 base at J, leaving 1 base unmatched. The CDR3 totals 15 residues. Germline CDR1 and CDR2: SGHKS and YYEKEE (reference sequence). The DNA of the CDR3 is TGTGCCAGCAGCTTGGGGGGACAGGGGTCCTACGAGCAGTACTTC. Encoded protein: CASSLGGQGSYEQYF. Full variable domain (rest looked up from reference TRBV5-5 and TRBJ2-7): DAGVTQSPTHLIKTRGQQVTLRCSPISGHKSVSWYQQVLGQGPQFIFQYYEKEERGRGNFPDRFSARQFPNYSSELNVNALLLGDSALYLCASSLGGQGSYEQYFGPGTRLTVT.

The chain has TRBV4-1 and TRBJ2-7; 8 bases are a match to TRBD1. Germline CDR1 and CDR2: MGHRA and YSYEKL. V gave up 4 bases and J gave up 3 bases; unmatched junction bases: 5. The CDR3 contains 14 residues. The CDR3 protein is CASSLRDRLYEQYF. DNA for the CDR3: TGCGCCAGCAGCCTCCGGGACAGGCTCTACGAGCAGTACTTC.

The chain uses TRBV4-3 and TRBJ1-2; D perhaps matches TRBD1 (5 bases). Trimming removed 1 base from V and 8 bases from J, with 17 bases in between. Germline V lookup: CDR1 LGHNA, CDR2 YSLEER. The CDR3 spans 15 residues. CDR3 amino acids: CASSQGGDPSYGYTF. The DNA of the CDR3 is TGCGCCAGCAGCCAAGGGGGGGACCCCTCCTACGGCTACACCTTC.

The rearrangement links TRBV27 to TRBJ1-6; maybe TRBD1 (6 bases). The CDR3 is made up of 15 amino acids. Trimming cost V 6 bases and J 6 bases, with 15 bases left between them. Germline-derived CDR1 and CDR2 are MNHEY and SMNVEV (reference sequence). DNA of the CDR3: TGTGCCAGCAGAGCGGACAGTACGATTAATTCACCCCTCCACTTT. Translated, it gives CASRADSTINSPLHF.

V usage is TRBV5-6 and J usage is TRBJ1-6; TRBD1 is a possible D gene (5 bases). V lost 3 bases, J lost 3 bases, and 10 bases lay in between. This CDR3 contains 15 residues. Germline V CDR1 and CDR2: SGHDT, YYEEEE. The CDR3 protein is CASSSRDLYNSPLHF. CDR3 in DNA: TGTGCCAGCAGCTCGAGGGACCTCTATAATTCACCCCTCCACTTT.

To note about this clone: The same CDR3 is also encoded by other DNA sequences in this sample. V gene TRBV9 combines with J gene TRBJ2-5, with 12 bases that match TRBD2. Germline CDR1 reads SGDLS; CDR2 reads YYNGEE. Losses at the gene ends were 4 bases for V and 5 bases for J; bases not matched to a gene: 6. This CDR3 contains 15 residues. The CDR3 nucleotides read TGTGCCAGCAGCCCTAGCGGGGGGGCCCGGGAGACCCAGTACTTC. It encodes CASSPSGGARETQYF.

V usage is TRBV27 and J usage is TRBJ2-1; 8 bases match TRBD1. There are 15 residues in the CDR3. The J segment lost 5 bases and the V segment lost 1 base, leaving 4 bases of the junction unmatched. Germline V gives CDR1 MNHEY, CDR2 SMNVEV (reference sequence). Here the CDR3 reads CASSLWGQANNEQFF. DNA for the CDR3: TGTGCCAGCAGTTTATGGGGACAGGCTAACAATGAGCAGTTCTTC.

The chain couples TRBV7-2 to TRBJ1-2, with D possibly being TRBD1 (5 bases). Trimming took 3 bases from V and 8 from J, leaving 19 bases between them. Germline V gene lookup returns CDR1 SGHTA and CDR2 FQGNSA. CDR3 length equals 15 residues. The CDR3 region has the DNA TGTGCCAGCAGCTTGCATCTTGGGGGGTGGGACGGCTACACCTTC. Translation: CASSLHLGGWDGYTF. The variable domain in full, with the rest retrieved from reference TRBV7-2 and TRBJ1-2, is GAGVSQSPSNKVTEKGKDVELRCDPISGHTALYWYRQSLGQGLEFLIYFQGNSAPDKSGLPSDRFSAERTGGSVSTLTIQRTQQEDSAVYLCASSLHLGGWDGYTFGSGTRLTVV.

V and J are TRBV4-1 and TRBJ1-2, with D maybe TRBD1 (5 bases). V was pared by 4 bases and J by 4 bases, with 16 bases between. The germline gives CDR1 MGHRA, CDR2 YSYEKL. This CDR3 is 15 amino acids long. The CDR3, as DNA: TGCGCCAGCAGCCCGGGGGGGACGTTAACCTATGGCTACACCTTC. Its translation is CASSPGGTLTYGYTF.

CDR3 amino acids: CASSQEEGTGTEAFF. In DNA form, the CDR3 reads TGTGCCAGCAGCCAAGAGGAGGGGACAGGGACTGAAGCTTTCTTT. V gene TRBV4-2 combines with J gene TRBJ1-1; 9 nucleotides align to TRBD1. CDR1 is LGHNA and CDR2 is YNFKEQ in the germline V gene. The CDR3 runs 15 residues. After removal of 0 bases from V and 5 bases from J, the junction contained 4 bases not matched to a gene.

Here the CDR3 DNA reads TGTGCCAGCAGTTCGCTCAGGGGGGACACAGATACGCAGTATTTT. Protein sequence: CASSSLRGDTDTQYF. The V call is TRBV6-5, the J call TRBJ2-3, with a weak D call TRBD1 (7 bases). This CDR3 spans 15 amino acids. CDR1 and CDR2 from the germline V gene are MNHEY and SVGAGI. The V gene lost 4 bases and the J gene lost 2 bases, with 13 bases spanning the gap.

The gene calls are TRBV5-6 and TRBJ2-3; TRBD2 agrees at 12 bases. Trimming cost V 3 bases and J 5 bases; bases outside gene matches: 10. CDR3 length equals 17 residues. Germline lookup yields CDR1 SGHDT and CDR2 YYEEEE. CDR3 sequence: CASSSETSGSFGDTQYF. For the CDR3, the DNA is TGTGCCAGCAGCTCCGAGACTAGCGGGAGTTTCGGAGATACGCAGTATTTT.

This chain joins TRBV5-6 and TRBJ2-3; the D call may be TRBD1 or TRBD2 (5 bases each). Germline assignment: CDR1 SGHDT and CDR2 YYEEEE. The ends were cut back, 3 bases at V and 6 bases at J, with 5 bases in the middle. This CDR3 is built from 11 residues. The CDR3 DNA is TGTGCCAGCAGCTGGGGGGATACGCAGTATTTT. Translated: CASSWGDTQYF.

The chain recombines TRBV10-3 with TRBJ2-5, with 8 positions matching TRBD2. V shed 2 bases and J 6 bases; nucleotides not matched to a gene: 8. Per germline, CDR1 ENHRY and CDR2 SYGVKD. The CDR3 extends over 15 amino acids. The CDR3 nucleotides read TGTGCCATCAGTGAGGGACTAGCCTTGGAACAGACCCAGTACTTC. This translates into CAISEGLALEQTQYF.

The rearrangement uses TRBV27 and TRBJ2-5; 10 nucleotides line up with TRBD2. This CDR3 has 17 amino acids. Germline V lookup: CDR1 MNHEY, CDR2 SMNVEV (reference sequence). After removal of 5 bases from V and 1 base from J, the junction contained 10 bases not matched to a gene. CDR3 residues: CASSPGVSGGPQETQYF. The CDR3 DNA is TGTGCCAGCAGTCCAGGGGTTAGCGGGGGGCCCCAAGAGACCCAGTACTTC.

The chain carries TRBV6-6 and TRBJ1-1; TRBD1 might be the D (5 bases). This CDR3 comprises 13 residues. Germline assignment: CDR1 MNHNY and CDR2 SVGAGI (reference sequence). Between the trimmed V and J ends, which lost 10 bases and 0 bases, there was a span of 12 bases. CDR3 residues: CATLGGVNTEAFF. For the CDR3, the DNA is TGTGCCACCCTGGGAGGGGTGAACACTGAAGCTTTCTTT.

This chain links TRBV11-2 with TRBJ2-2, with unresolved D. This CDR3 contains 12 residues. The V gene's germline CDR1 is SGHAT and CDR2 FQNNGV. V dropped 5 bases and J dropped 7 bases, with 8 bases sitting between them. The CDR3: CASSATSGELFF. For the CDR3, the DNA is TGTGCCAGCAGCGCGACCAGCGGGGAGCTGTTTTTT.

This chain links TRBV7-2 with TRBJ2-7; TRBD2 matches at 16 bases. Unmatched junction bases numbered 6, after V lost 5 bases and J lost 2 bases. From germline, CDR1 is SGHTA and CDR2 FQGNSA. The CDR3 length is 17 residues. CDR3 DNA sequence: TGTGCCAGCAGCCCAGGGACTAGCGGGAGGGCCCCCTACGAGCAGTACTTC. It is translated as CASSPGTSGRAPYEQYF.

The chain links TRBV7-3 to TRBJ2-3, with 8 bases fitting TRBD1. J lost 2 bases, V lost 2 bases, and 6 bases had no gene match. The CDR3 extends over 16 amino acids. Germline lookup yields CDR1 SGHTA and CDR2 FQGTGA. The CDR3, as DNA: TGTGCCAGCAGCTTAGCTGGGACAGGCATCACAGATACGCAGTATTTT. Protein product: CASSLAGTGITDTQYF.